This T cell receptor (beta chain) was obtained from a study of T cells after yellow fever vaccination. Trimming stripped 3 bases from V and 1 base from J, with 12 bases between. The CDR3 has 15 amino acids. CDR1 is SGHAT and CDR2 is FQNNGV in the germline V gene. As to this clonotype: Antigen unknown.

TCRdb passed the 5' RACE reads through MiXCR, listing each CDR3 protein once. Counted here are around 550,000 distinct CDR3 sequences, roughly 19% occurring once; the ten biggest clones make up about 13%. Findings and limits, study-wide: Reappearance after the booster was seen for most primary-vaccination clones, at 96% CD4 and 75% to 90% CD8. The secondary response showed a weaker magnitude and a faster peak, day 5 versus 15.

This sequence joins TRBV11-2 and TRBJ2-5; no clear D. The sequencing here drew on PBMCs, taken 15 days after the yellow fever booster vaccination. This TCR came from a man between 25 and 39 years old who received the YFV17D yellow fever vaccine. CDR3 DNA sequence: TGTGCCAGCAGCTTCGGTCAGATCATCCAAGAGACCCAGTACTTC. Its translation: CASSFGQIIQETQYF.